This T cell receptor (beta chain) is drawn from a study of T cells in Graves' hyperthyroidism and ophthalmopathy. The sample holds many counts of this clonotype. Researchers took RNA transcripts and amplified the TCR beta CDR3 regions from them. A first-round RT-PCR of the TCR CDR3 used the HTBI primer set. MiXCR, applied by TCRdb to the multiplex PCR reads, yields one record per CDR3 protein. The table includes 530,000 or so distinct CDR3 sequences, just over 45% detected once. The sequence derives from a woman aged 18 to 35 with Graves' hyperthyroidism. Sequencing was performed on peripheral blood or thyroid tissue (not recorded which).

CDR3 amino acids: CASSYVQGLYGYTF. The CDR3 DNA follows: TGTGCCAGCAGTTACGTACAGGGGTTATATGGCTACACCTTC. This chain links TRBV6-6 with TRBJ1-2; the match to TRBD1 covers 7 bases. The CDR3 loop spans 14 amino acids. V dropped 2 bases and J dropped 5; count of bases not matched to a gene: 5. Germline CDR1 is MNHNY and CDR2 is SVGAGI (reference sequence).